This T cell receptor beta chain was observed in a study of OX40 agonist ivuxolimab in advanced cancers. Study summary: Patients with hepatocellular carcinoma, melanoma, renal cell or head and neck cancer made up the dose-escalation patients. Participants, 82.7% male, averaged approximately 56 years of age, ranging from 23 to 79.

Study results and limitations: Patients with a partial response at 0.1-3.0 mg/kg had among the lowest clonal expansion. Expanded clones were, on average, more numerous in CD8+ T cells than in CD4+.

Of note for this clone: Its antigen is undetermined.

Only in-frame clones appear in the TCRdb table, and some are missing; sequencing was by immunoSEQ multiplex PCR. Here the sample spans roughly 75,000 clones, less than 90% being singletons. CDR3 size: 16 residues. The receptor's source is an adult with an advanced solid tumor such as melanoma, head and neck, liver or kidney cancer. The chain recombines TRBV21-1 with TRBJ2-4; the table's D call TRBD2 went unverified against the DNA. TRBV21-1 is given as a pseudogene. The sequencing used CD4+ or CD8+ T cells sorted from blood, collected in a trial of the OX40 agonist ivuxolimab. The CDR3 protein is CASTSMPWETKNIQYF. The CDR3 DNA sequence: TGTGCCAGCACTTCAATGCCGTGGGAGACCAAAAACATTCAGTACTTC.